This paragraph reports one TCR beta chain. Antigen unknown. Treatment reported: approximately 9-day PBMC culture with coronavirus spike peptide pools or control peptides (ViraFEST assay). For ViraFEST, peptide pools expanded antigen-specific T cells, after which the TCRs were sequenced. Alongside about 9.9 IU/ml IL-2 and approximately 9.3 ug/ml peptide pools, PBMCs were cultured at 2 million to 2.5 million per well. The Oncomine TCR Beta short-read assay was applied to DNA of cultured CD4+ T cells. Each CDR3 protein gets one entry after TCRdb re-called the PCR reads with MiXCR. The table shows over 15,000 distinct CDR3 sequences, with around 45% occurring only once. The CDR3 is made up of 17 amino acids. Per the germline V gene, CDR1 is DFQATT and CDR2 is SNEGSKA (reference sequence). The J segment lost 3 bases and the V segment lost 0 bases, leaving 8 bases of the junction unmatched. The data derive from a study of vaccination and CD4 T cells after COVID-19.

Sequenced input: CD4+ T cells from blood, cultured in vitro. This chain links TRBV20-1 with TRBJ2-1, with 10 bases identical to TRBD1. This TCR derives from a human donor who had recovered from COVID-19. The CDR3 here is CSARDPRDRGVYNEQFF. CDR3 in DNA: TGCAGTGCTAGAGACCCCCGGGACAGGGGCGTCTACAATGAGCAGTTCTTC.